The clone carrying this T cell receptor beta chain has a handful of counts. Antigen specificity is unknown. The protocol was immunoSEQ multiplex PCR, while the TCRdb copy is restricted to in-frame clones and leaves out a portion. Among approximately 5,900 clones listed, 77% were seen once. The data were obtained in a study of T cell clonotyping in hematopoietic cell transplantation. Study-wide results and caveats: Higher Inverse Simpson Index values in graft donor and pretransplant recipient predicted broader posttransplant TCR diversity. No sorting was done, leaving CD4 and CD8 contributions mixed. Few recipient clonotypes overlapped donors; over 95% were de novo at given depth.

Trimming stripped 6 bases from V and 14 bases from J, with 19 bases between. The CDR3 length is 12 residues. CDR1 and CDR2 from the germline V gene are MGHRA and YSYEKL. This chain links TRBV4-1 with TRBJ1-2; no definite D call. Sequencing was performed on PBMCs, taken 100 days after allogeneic stem cell transplant. This sequence was found in a female patient aged 30 to 45 who had an allogeneic stem cell transplant, so the T cells may come from the graft donor. Some clones in this sample may be carry-over from other donors' samples. Here the CDR3 DNA reads TGCGCCAGCAGAGCGGGCGACTCCCCAAAGACCTTC. It translates to CASRAGDSPKTF.